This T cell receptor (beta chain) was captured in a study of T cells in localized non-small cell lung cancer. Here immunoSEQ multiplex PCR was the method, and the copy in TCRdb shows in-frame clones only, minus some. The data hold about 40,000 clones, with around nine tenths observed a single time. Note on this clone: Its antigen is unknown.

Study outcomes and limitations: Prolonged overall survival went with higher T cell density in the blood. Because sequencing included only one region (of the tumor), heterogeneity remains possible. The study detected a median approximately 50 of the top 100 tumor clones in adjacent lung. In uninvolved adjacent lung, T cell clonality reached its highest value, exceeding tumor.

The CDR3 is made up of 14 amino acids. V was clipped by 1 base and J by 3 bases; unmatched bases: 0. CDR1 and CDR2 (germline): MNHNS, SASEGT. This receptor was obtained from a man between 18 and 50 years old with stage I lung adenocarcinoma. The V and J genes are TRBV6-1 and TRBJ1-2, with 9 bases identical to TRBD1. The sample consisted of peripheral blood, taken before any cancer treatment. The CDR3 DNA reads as TGTGCCAGCAGTGAAGGGACAGGGGACTATGGCTACACCTTC. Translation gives CASSEGTGDYGYTF.